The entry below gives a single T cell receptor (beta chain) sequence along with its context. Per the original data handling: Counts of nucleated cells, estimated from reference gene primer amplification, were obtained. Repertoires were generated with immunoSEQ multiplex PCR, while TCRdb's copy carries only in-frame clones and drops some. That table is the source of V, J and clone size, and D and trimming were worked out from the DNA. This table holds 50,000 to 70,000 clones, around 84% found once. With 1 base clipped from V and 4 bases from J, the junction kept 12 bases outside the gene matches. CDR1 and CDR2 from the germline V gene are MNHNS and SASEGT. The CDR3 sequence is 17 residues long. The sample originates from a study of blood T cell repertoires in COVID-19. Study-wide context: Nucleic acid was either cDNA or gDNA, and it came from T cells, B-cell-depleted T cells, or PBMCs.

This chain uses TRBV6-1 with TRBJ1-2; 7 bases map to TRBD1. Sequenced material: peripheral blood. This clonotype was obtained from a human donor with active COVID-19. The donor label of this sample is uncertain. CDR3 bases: TGTGCCAGCAGTGAAGTCTTAGGGGGACAGACACCCTATGGCTACACCTTC. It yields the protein CASSEVLGGQTPYGYTF.